The 28 T cell receptor beta chains reported below all come from one sample, sequenced in a study of preoperative IRX-2 immunotherapy in early breast cancer. Some clones are missing from TCRdb's copy, which holds only in-frame ones; the method was immunoSEQ multiplex PCR. The table includes about 34,000 clones, 90% to 95% detected once. The sample's treatment: preoperative locoregional IRX-2 cytokine immunotherapy. This sample was taken from a patient treated with IRX-2 immunotherapy. The receptors here all came from a human donor with breast cancer.

CDR3 region: CAWKAEMNTEAFF. Here the CDR3 DNA reads TGTGCCTGGAAGGCTGAAATGAACACTGAAGCTTTCTTT. The chain couples TRBV30 to TRBJ1-1; no clear D. CDR3 length: 13 residues. Germline V CDR1 and CDR2: GTSNPN, SVGIG (reference sequence). Trimming pared 4 bases from V and 0 bases from J, leaving 9 bases between.

The gene calls are TRBV9 and TRBJ2-1; 11 nucleotides agree with TRBD2. CDR3 size: 16 residues. The germline CDR1 and CDR2 sequences are SGDLS and YYNGEE. The junction had 6 bases not matched to a gene; V was cut back by 0 bases and J by 7 bases. CDR3 coding DNA: TGTGCCAGCAGCGTAGAGGCTAGCGGGGGGAAGAATGAGCAGTTCTTC. Protein sequence: CASSVEASGGKNEQFF. The full variable domain, completed using reference TRBV9 and TRBJ2-1, is DSGVTQTPKHLITATGQRVTLRCSPRSGDLSVYWYQQSLDQGLQFLIQYYNGEERAKGNILERFSAQQFPDLHSELNLSSLELGDSALYFCASSVEASGGKNEQFFGPGTRLTVL.

J is TRBJ2-6 and V is TRBV7-3; 9 nucleotides match TRBD2. Germline trimming cut 2 bases from V and 3 bases from J; bases unmatched to any gene: 17. Germline V gene sequence: CDR1 SGHTA, CDR2 FQGTGA. The CDR3 is made up of 21 amino acids. The CDR3 is CASSLFGVASGIAGGANVLTF. The CDR3 DNA follows: TGTGCCAGCAGCTTATTCGGGGTGGCTAGCGGGATTGCCGGTGGGGCCAACGTCCTGACTTTC.

V is TRBV14 and J is TRBJ2-2, with D possibly matching TRBD1 (5 bases). Trimming shortened V by 4 bases and J by 2 bases, and 8 bases separated the two germline ends. Germline CDR1 SGHDN, CDR2 FVKESK. The length of the CDR3 is 14 residues. The chain's CDR3 is CASSLWTNTGELFF. The CDR3 region has the DNA TGTGCCAGCAGCCTGTGGACAAACACCGGGGAGCTGTTTTTT.

This rearrangement joins TRBV27 to TRBJ1-2; a weak D match, TRBD1 (5 bases). CDR3 size: 15 residues. The V end was cut by 6 bases, the J end by 4 bases, with 18 bases between. The germline V gene encodes CDR1 MNHEY and CDR2 SMNVEV (reference sequence). This CDR3 is CASRHASGGTYGYTF. Written as DNA, the CDR3 is TGTGCCAGCAGACACGCCTCGGGGGGGACCTATGGCTACACCTTC.

The chain has TRBV15 and TRBJ1-1; the D gene is possibly TRBD1 (5 bases). The germline V and J ends were trimmed by 0 bases and 1 base, with 9 bases remaining between them. This CDR3 contains 15 residues. The V gene's germline CDR1 is LNHNV and CDR2 YYDKDF (reference sequence). CDR3 DNA: TGTGCCACCAGCAGAGACGGGGCCGGGAACACTGAAGCTTTCTTT. Its translation is CATSRDGAGNTEAFF.

The CDR3 here is CASSYLPHRGIQYF. The CDR3, as DNA: TGTGCCAGCAGCTACCTACCCCACCGGGGCATTCAGTACTTC. This chain uses TRBV7-2 with TRBJ2-4, with D tentatively TRBD2 (5 bases). Germline assignment: CDR1 SGHTA and CDR2 FQGNSA. Trimming cost V 4 bases and J 9 bases, with 16 bases left between them. This CDR3 spans 14 amino acids.

The V and J genes are TRBV19 and TRBJ2-7; tentatively, D is TRBD1 or TRBD2 (6 bases each). Germline V gene lookup returns CDR1 LNHDA and CDR2 SQIVND (reference sequence). The CDR3 spans 13 residues. Deletions cut 0 bases from V and 7 bases from J, with 10 bases between. The CDR3 here is CASSIEGGLEQYF. In DNA form, the CDR3 reads TGTGCCAGTAGTATAGAAGGGGGGTTGGAGCAGTACTTC.

This chain joins TRBV28 and TRBJ2-7; TRBD1 matches at 9 bases. Germline lookup yields CDR1 MDHEN and CDR2 SYDVKM. V gave up 6 bases and J gave up 4 bases; unmatched junction bases: 7. CDR3 size: 14 residues. The DNA for the CDR3 is TGTGCCAGCAGACAACAGGGGGCTGAATACGAGCAGTACTTC. The encoded protein is CASRQQGAEYEQYF.

The rearrangement links TRBV28 to TRBJ1-1, with D unresolved. The CDR3 consists of 13 residues. V lost 11 bases to trimming and J lost 1 base, with 14 bases between them. Germline CDR1 reads MDHEN; CDR2 reads SYDVKM. The CDR3 sequence is CALALVSNTEAFF. Here the CDR3 DNA reads TGTGCCTTGGCCCTAGTATCGAACACTGAAGCTTTCTTT.

The J gene is TRBJ2-3, the V gene TRBV5-1; D might be TRBD1 (5 bases). Trimming took 2 bases from V and 1 from J, leaving 11 bases between them. This CDR3 spans 15 amino acids. CDR1 is SGHRS, CDR2 YFSETQ, per germline. CDR3 residues: CASSFTGPGTDTQYF. The DNA for the CDR3 is TGCGCCAGCAGCTTTACAGGTCCGGGCACAGATACGCAGTATTTT.

The chain recombines TRBV6-5 with TRBJ2-1; D remains ambiguous. V dropped 4 bases and J dropped 0 bases, with 10 bases sitting between them. This CDR3 is built from 15 residues. Germline assignment: CDR1 MNHEY and CDR2 SVGAGI. CDR3 DNA: TGTGCCAGCAGTTTGGACCGGAGCTCCTACAATGAGCAGTTCTTC. As protein: CASSLDRSSYNEQFF.

The CDR3 reads CASSYGRSYGYTF. The CDR3 DNA reads as TGTGCCAGCAGCTACGGACGGTCCTATGGCTACACCTTC. The V call is TRBV9, the J call TRBJ1-2; D unresolved. Germline V gene data show CDR1 as SGDLS and CDR2 as YYNGEE. This CDR3 contains 13 residues. Trimming left V 4 bases short and J 4 bases short, with 11 bases between.

CDR3 DNA: TGTGCCAGCTCACCCCTTGACCGGGTCGGGTCCTACGAGCAGTACTTC. Translation gives CASSPLDRVGSYEQYF. V gene TRBV18 combines with J gene TRBJ2-7; D gene unclear. Germline assignment: CDR1 KGHSH and CDR2 LQKENI. This CDR3 has 16 residues. V was shortened by 3 bases and J by 1 base, with 16 bases between the two germline ends.

J is TRBJ2-1 and V is TRBV7-9, with D possibly being TRBD2 (5 bases). The germline V and J ends were trimmed by 4 bases and 2 bases, with 6 bases remaining between them. Looked up from germline, CDR1 is SEHNR and CDR2 is FQNEAQ (reference sequence). The CDR3 runs 13 residues. CDR3 loop: CASSSGTYNEQFF. The CDR3 DNA reads TGTGCCAGCAGCTCGGGGACCTACAATGAGCAGTTCTTC.

J is TRBJ2-3 and V is TRBV14, with 7 bases aligning to TRBD2. Trimming took 4 bases from V and 2 from J; bases not matched to a gene: 12. The length of the CDR3 is 17 residues. Germline CDR1 is SGHDN and CDR2 is FVKESK. The chain's CDR3 is CASSPSLADDATDTQYF. The CDR3 nucleotides read TGTGCCAGCAGCCCCTCGCTAGCGGATGACGCCACAGATACGCAGTATTTT. The full variable domain, completed using reference TRBV14 and TRBJ2-3, is EAGVTQFPSHSVIEKGQTVTLRCDPISGHDNLYWYRRVMGKEIKFLLHFVKESKQDESGMPNNRFLAERTGGTYSTLKVQPAELEDSGVYFCASSPSLADDATDTQYFGPGTRLTVL.

For the CDR3, the DNA is TGTGCCAGCAGTTCCAGGGATAGGCAGTACTTC. Its translation: CASSSRDRQYF. The chain combines TRBV27 with TRBJ2-5; weak D call: TRBD1 (5 bases). Germline V gives CDR1 MNHEY, CDR2 SMNVEV (reference sequence). This CDR3 spans 11 amino acids. With 4 bases removed from V and 11 bases from J, the gap between germline ends came to 11 bases.

The CDR3 bases are TGTGCCAGCAGTTACTCGGCGGGTAGCTACGAGCAGTACTTC. It specifies CASSYSAGSYEQYF. The chain links TRBV6-5 to TRBJ2-7; D is possibly TRBD2 (5 bases). V shed 0 bases and J shed 3 bases, with 9 bases lying between them. CDR1 and CDR2 from the germline V gene are MNHEY and SVGAGI. This CDR3 has 14 residues.

The V call is TRBV6-5, the J call TRBJ1-2, with D unresolved. Looked up from germline, CDR1 is MNHEY and CDR2 is SVGAGI. Trimming removed 0 bases at V and 0 bases at J, with 8 bases between. The CDR3 has 15 residues. This chain's CDR3 is CASSYSAQANYGYTF. The CDR3 DNA reads as TGTGCCAGCAGTTACTCGGCGCAGGCTAACTATGGCTACACCTTC.

V usage is TRBV2 and J usage is TRBJ1-5; no firm D call. V lost 1 base and J 2 bases, leaving 6 bases between the germline ends. CDR1 is SNHLY, CDR2 FYNNEI, per germline. This CDR3 has 14 amino acids. The CDR3: CASSEVMGNQPQHF. Written as DNA, the CDR3 is TGTGCCAGCAGTGAAGTAATGGGCAATCAGCCCCAGCATTTT. The whole variable domain, filled in from reference TRBV2 and TRBJ1-5, reads EPEVTQTPSHQVTQMGQEVILRCVPISNHLYFYWYRQILGQKVEFLVSFYNNEISEKSEIFDDQFSVERPDGSNFTLKIRSTKLEDSAMYFCASSEVMGNQPQHFGDGTRLSIL.

The chain joins TRBV20-1 to TRBJ2-1, with D tentatively TRBD2 (5 bases). CDR1 is DFQATT, CDR2 SNEGSKA, per germline (reference sequence). This CDR3 spans 11 amino acids. Trimming left V 5 bases short and J 6 bases short, with 8 bases between. CDR3 coding DNA: TGCAGTGCTGGACTCGTCAATGAGCAGTTCTTC. Translation gives CSAGLVNEQFF.

The V and J genes are TRBV18 and TRBJ2-3, with 9 bases lining up with TRBD2. The trim removed 0 bases at V and 7 bases at J, leaving 8 bases unmatched. Germline V CDR1 and CDR2: KGHSH, LQKENI. CDR3 length equals 16 residues. The CDR3 region is CASSPPTAGGPHTQYF. In DNA, the CDR3 is TGTGCCAGCTCACCACCTACAGCGGGGGGACCCCATACGCAGTATTTT.

This clone was counted once. The rearrangement links TRBV5-1 to TRBJ2-2, with D possibly being TRBD2 (5 bases). Germline CDR1 reads SGHRS; CDR2 reads YFSETQ. The CDR3 contains 16 residues. The V and J ends lost 2 bases and 4 bases respectively, with 15 bases between them. The CDR3 DNA sequence: TGCGCCAGCAGCTTCTTTGCGGGCGCGGGCACCGGGGAGCTGTTTTTT. Its protein product is CASSFFAGAGTGELFF. Looking up the rest from reference TRBV5-1 and TRBJ2-2 gives the full variable domain: KAGVTQTPRYLIKTRGQQVTLSCSPISGHRSVSWYQQTPGQGLQFLFEYFSETQRNKGNFPGRFSGRQFSNSRSEMNVSTLELGDSALYLCASSFFAGAGTGELFFGEGSRLTVL.

The chain has TRBV7-9 and TRBJ1-2; D is perhaps TRBD1 (5 bases). The CDR3 extends over 14 amino acids. V lost 4 bases and J lost 7, with 16 bases in between. Germline V gene lookup returns CDR1 SEHNR and CDR2 FQNEAQ (reference sequence). The CDR3 sequence: CASSSPGGNGGYTF. The CDR3 DNA reads as TGTGCCAGCAGCTCCCCGGGGGGAAACGGTGGCTACACCTTC.

V and J are TRBV28 and TRBJ1-5; no clear D gene. V lost 3 bases and J lost 7, with 13 bases in between. This CDR3 contains 14 residues. Germline V lookup: CDR1 MDHEN, CDR2 SYDVKM. CDR3 in amino acids: CASSFPGMRQPQHF. The CDR3 DNA follows: TGTGCCAGCAGTTTCCCGGGGATGCGGCAGCCCCAGCATTTT.

The chain recombines TRBV7-9 with TRBJ1-5; D is ambiguous. The CDR3 sequence is 14 residues long. From germline, CDR1 is SEHNR and CDR2 FQNEAQ (reference sequence). The V and J ends lost 3 bases and 4 bases respectively, with 10 bases between them. The CDR3 sequence is CASSLGSQNQPQHF. CDR3 sequence (DNA): TGTGCCAGCAGCTTGGGATCCCAAAATCAGCCCCAGCATTTT.

The chain links TRBV5-1 to TRBJ1-1; D not certain. Germline V gene sequence: CDR1 SGHRS, CDR2 YFSETQ. V gave up 3 bases and J gave up 2 bases, with 14 bases separating them. This CDR3 has 15 amino acids. The CDR3, as DNA: TGCGCCAGCAGCTCCCGACCGGAGACTAACACTGAAGCTTTCTTT. Encoded protein: CASSSRPETNTEAFF. Full variable domain (outside the CDR3, taken from reference TRBV5-1 and TRBJ1-1): KAGVTQTPRYLIKTRGQQVTLSCSPISGHRSVSWYQQTPGQGLQFLFEYFSETQRNKGNFPGRFSGRQFSNSRSEMNVSTLELGDSALYLCASSSRPETNTEAFFGQGTRLTVV.

This chain uses TRBV7-9 with TRBJ2-5, with a weak D call TRBD1 (6 bases). Germline V CDR1 and CDR2: SEHNR, FQNEAQ (reference sequence). Trimming shortened V by 1 base and J by 5 bases, and 20 bases separated the two germline ends. The CDR3 has 17 residues. The CDR3 loop reads CASSLEIPIRGGETQYF. The CDR3 nucleotides read TGTGCCAGCAGCTTAGAAATCCCGATCAGGGGCGGGGAGACCCAGTACTTC.